A single sample is the source of the 31 T cell receptor beta chains below, sequenced in a study of blood T cell repertoires in COVID-19 (TCRdb year 2020). Libraries were constructed by the immunoSEQ multiplex PCR assay. Imported from immuneACCESS, the table was reduced by TCRdb to in-frame sequences with V and J called. These copies leave out some clones; in studies compared against another copy, an unresolved V gene accounts for under half, and the cause of the remainder is not known. This sample comprises 150,000 to 250,000 clones, 82% of them detected only once. The top ten constitute about 10% of the sample. Sequenced sample: PBMCs or T cells enriched from blood (not recorded which). These receptor sequences come from a man aged 35 to 55 who had recovered from COVID-19.

The V and J genes are TRBV2 and TRBJ1-1; D remains ambiguous. Germline V lookup: CDR1 SNHLY, CDR2 FYNNEI. V was clipped by 4 bases and J by 4 bases, with 7 bases between them. This CDR3 region has 12 residues. The CDR3 DNA sequence: TGTGCCAGCAGTGGACAAGGCACTGAAGCTTTCTTT. This sequence encodes CASSGQGTEAFF.

J is TRBJ1-5 and V is TRBV19; 7 bases agree with TRBD1. Germline CDR1 is LNHDA and CDR2 is SQIVND (reference sequence). This CDR3 is built from 17 residues. The V and J ends lost 3 bases and 0 bases, in that order; junction bases with no gene match: 8. The chain's CDR3 is CASSIIPGQRSNQPQHF. The CDR3 bases are TGTGCCAGTAGTATTATCCCGGGACAGCGTAGCAATCAGCCCCAGCATTTT.

This chain links TRBV7-9 with TRBJ1-3, with 7 bases fitting TRBD1. The CDR3 consists of 17 residues. V shed 2 bases, J shed 12 bases, and the junction held 19 bases outside the gene matches. Germline V gene sequence: CDR1 SEHNR, CDR2 FQNEAQ (reference sequence). The CDR3 nucleotides are TGTGCCAGCAGCTTAACCCCTCAGGGACAGAACCCGAGGGGCATATATTTT. This sequence encodes CASSLTPQGQNPRGIYF.

In its sample, this clone was seen a few times. V is TRBV4-1 and J is TRBJ1-6, with a weak D call TRBD1 (5 bases). CDR3 length: 13 residues. V lost 3 bases to trimming and J lost 7 bases, with 7 bases between them. CDR1 is MGHRA and CDR2 is YSYEKL in the germline V gene. CDR3 region: CASSQGGNSPLHF. Here the CDR3 DNA reads TGCGCCAGCAGCCAGGGGGGAAATTCACCCCTCCACTTT.

This chain uses TRBV4-2 with TRBJ1-3; perhaps TRBD1 as D (6 bases). Germline V gene data show CDR1 as LGHNA and CDR2 as YNFKEQ. The CDR3 sequence is 15 residues long. Between the trimmed V and J ends, which lost 5 bases and 0 bases, there was a span of 11 bases. In DNA, the CDR3 is TGTGCCAGCAGCTTTACAGGGAACTCTGGAAACACCATATATTTT. Its protein product is CASSFTGNSGNTIYF.

This chain joins TRBV7-3 and TRBJ2-1; D is undetermined. Trimming stripped 2 bases from V and 3 bases from J, with 8 bases between. The CDR3 spans 14 residues. CDR1 and CDR2 from the germline V gene are SGHTA and FQGTGA. CDR3 protein: CASSLFPGYNEQFF. The CDR3 nucleotides read TGTGCCAGCAGCTTATTCCCGGGCTACAATGAGCAGTTCTTC.

This rearrangement joins TRBV4-3 to TRBJ2-7; 7 bases fit TRBD2. Germline CDR1 LGHNA, CDR2 YSLEER. The CDR3 runs 16 residues. J lost 5 bases, V lost 0 bases, and 10 bases had no gene match. The CDR3 protein is CASSQEVASGGDEQYF. The CDR3, as DNA: TGCGCCAGCAGCCAAGAAGTGGCTAGCGGAGGTGACGAGCAGTACTTC.

The chain uses TRBV11-3 and TRBJ2-2; D not resolved. The V gene lost 4 bases and the J gene lost 4 bases, with 10 bases spanning the gap. The CDR3 totals 14 residues. Germline values: CDR1 SGHNT, CDR2 YENEEA. The chain's CDR3 is CASSSSRLTGELFF. The CDR3 coding sequence is TGTGCCAGCAGCTCCTCCAGGCTCACCGGGGAGCTGTTTTTT.

The chain links TRBV6-2 or TRBV6-3 to TRBJ2-1; 13 bases fit TRBD2. This CDR3 is built from 20 residues. The trim removed 0 bases at V and 4 bases at J, leaving 12 bases unmatched. Germline loops: CDR1 MNHEY, CDR2 SVGEGT. The CDR3 protein is CASSYSSSGLAGAPYNEQFF. In nucleotides, the CDR3 is TGTGCCAGCAGTTACTCGAGTAGCGGACTAGCGGGAGCCCCATACAATGAGCAGTTCTTC.

The chain joins TRBV6-1 to TRBJ1-6; 9 bases are a match to TRBD1. The junction had 4 bases not matched to a gene; V was cut back by 2 bases and J by 8 bases. CDR1 is MNHNS, CDR2 SASEGT, per germline. The CDR3 runs 15 residues. CDR3 amino acids: CASSEPGQGDSPLHF. CDR3 nucleotide sequence: TGTGCCAGCAGTGAACCGGGACAGGGTGATTCACCCCTCCACTTT.

This CDR3 is CASSSLLGNTIYF. CDR3 in DNA: TGTGCCAGCAGTTCCCTCTTGGGAAACACCATATATTTT. V gene TRBV6-2 or TRBV6-3 combines with J gene TRBJ1-3; D call uncertain. Germline loops: CDR1 MNHEY, CDR2 SVGEGT. CDR3 length: 13 amino acids. Trimming cost V 4 bases and J 4 bases, with 8 bases left between them.

This CDR3 reads CASSLGLAGVSTDTQYF. The CDR3 nucleotides read TGTGCCAGCAGTTTGGGACTAGCGGGAGTTAGCACAGATACGCAGTATTTT. This rearrangement joins TRBV6-2 or TRBV6-3 to TRBJ2-3; 14 bases fit TRBD2. The length of the CDR3 is 17 residues. Germline assignment: CDR1 MNHEY and CDR2 SVGEGT. J gave up 0 bases and V 4 bases, and 3 bases lay outside the gene matches.

This chain joins TRBV7-2 and TRBJ1-6; possibly TRBD1 for D (6 bases). CDR3 length equals 14 residues. Germline V gene sequence: CDR1 SGHTA, CDR2 FQGNSA. V was clipped by 5 bases and J by 9 bases, with 14 bases between them. Here the CDR3 DNA reads TGTGCCAGCAGCCTGGACAGAGGTGGTTCACCCCTCCACTTT. It is translated as CASSLDRGGSPLHF.

CDR3 coding DNA: TGTGCCAGCAGTAGGACTAGCGGGAGGGAGGGAGATACGCAGTATTTT. Its translation: CASSRTSGREGDTQYF. The chain links TRBV6-2 or TRBV6-3 to TRBJ2-3, with 15 positions matching TRBD2. CDR3 length: 16 amino acids. Trimming took 5 bases from V and 5 from J; bases not matched to a gene: 5. Germline values: CDR1 MNHEY, CDR2 SVGEGT.

The V call is TRBV18, the J call TRBJ1-1; possible D gene TRBD1, 5 bases. V shed 3 bases and J shed 0 bases, with 17 bases lying between them. Germline V lookup: CDR1 KGHSH, CDR2 LQKENI. The CDR3 length is 17 residues. As DNA, the CDR3 is TGTGCCAGCTCACCCCCATCGGGGGGTTTAGTGAACACTGAAGCTTTCTTT. Translated: CASSPPSGGLVNTEAFF.

This chain links TRBV30 with TRBJ1-1; D gene ambiguous. The CDR3 consists of 15 residues. V was shortened by 1 base and J by 4 bases, with 16 bases between the two germline ends. Germline V gene lookup returns CDR1 GTSNPN and CDR2 SVGIG (reference sequence). As DNA, the CDR3 is TGTGCCTGGAGTGGTTGGTCAGAAAGAAGCACTGAAGCTTTCTTT. It translates to CAWSGWSERSTEAFF.

The chain joins TRBV19 to TRBJ1-2; TRBD1 matches at 7 bases. The CDR3 has 18 residues. V was pared by 7 bases and J by 4 bases, with 21 bases of the junction left unmatched. Germline-derived CDR1 and CDR2 are LNHDA and SQIVND (reference sequence). The CDR3 nucleotides read TGTGCCAGTACCCTGCTAGGGGACAGCTTTTGGCCTCTCTATGGCTACACCTTC. Its translation is CASTLLGDSFWPLYGYTF.

The gene calls are TRBV3-1 (or the pseudogene TRBV3-2) and TRBJ2-7, with D tentatively TRBD1 (6 bases). Germline CDR1 LGHDT, CDR2 YNNKEL (reference sequence). V lost 4 bases, J lost 3 bases, and 16 bases lay in between. The CDR3 sequence is 15 residues long. Here the CDR3 DNA reads TGTGCCAGCAGCCGCGAACCGGGACATCTCTACGAGCAGTACGTC. This codes for CASSREPGHLYEQYV.

This clone was seen a single time. The chain carries TRBV18 and TRBJ1-2, with 10 bases fitting TRBD1. CDR1 and CDR2 (germline): KGHSH, LQKENI. With V trimmed by 6 bases and J by 3 bases, 4 bases remained unmatched. The CDR3 spans 14 residues. Here the CDR3 reads CASSRDRGYYGYTF. CDR3 in DNA: TGTGCCAGCTCCAGGGACAGGGGCTACTATGGCTACACCTTC.

The rearrangement joins TRBV5-1 to TRBJ1-1; D is perhaps TRBD1 (6 bases). The CDR3 spans 13 residues. Germline V gene data show CDR1 as SGHRS and CDR2 as YFSETQ. V was trimmed by 5 bases and J by 7 bases, leaving 15 bases between them. The CDR3 sequence is CASSPDRQFEAFF. CDR3 DNA sequence: TGCGCCAGCAGTCCGGACAGACAGTTTGAAGCTTTCTTT.

This chain joins TRBV4-2 and TRBJ1-2; D gene uncertain. This CDR3 is built from 15 residues. Germline V lookup: CDR1 LGHNA, CDR2 YNFKEQ. The ends were cut back, 0 bases at V and 6 bases at J, with 14 bases in the middle. In DNA, the CDR3 is TGTGCCAGCAGCCAAGATCTCCCGGGATCGAATGGCTACACCTTC. Translation: CASSQDLPGSNGYTF.

The chain uses TRBV2 and TRBJ2-1; D possibly corresponds to TRBD2 (5 bases). CDR1 SNHLY and CDR2 FYNNEI come from the germline V gene. The CDR3 is made up of 14 amino acids. Trimming shortened V by 6 bases and J by 4 bases, and 13 bases separated the two germline ends. The CDR3 nucleotides read TGTGCCAGCAGCCTGAGCGGAAGGTACAATGAGCAGTTCTTC. This encodes CASSLSGRYNEQFF.

This chain links TRBV6-5 with TRBJ1-2; TRBD1 aligns across 7 bases. Trimming took 6 bases from V and 12 from J; bases not matched to a gene: 16. Germline CDR1 is MNHEY and CDR2 is SVGAGI. The CDR3 spans 14 residues. CDR3 bases: TGTGCCAGCAGCGACACCGGGGCTTCCAGGGGGAACACCTTC. Translating gives CASSDTGASRGNTF.

This rearrangement joins TRBV5-8 to TRBJ1-3; 7 bases line up with TRBD1. Germline values: CDR1 SGHTS, CDR2 YDEGEE. J was trimmed by 0 bases and V by 2 bases; bases with no gene match: 2. This CDR3 spans 15 amino acids. The CDR3 spells CASSLQGSSGNTIYF. The CDR3 nucleotides are TGTGCCAGCAGCTTACAGGGGAGCTCTGGAAACACCATATATTTT.

This sequence joins TRBV12-3 or TRBV12-4 and TRBJ1-1; D uncertain. The length of the CDR3 is 12 residues. The germline V and J ends were trimmed by 8 bases and 0 bases, with 7 bases remaining between them. The CDR3 nucleotides read TGTGCCAGCGCCTCTATGAACACTGAAGCTTTCTTT. Its protein product is CASASMNTEAFF.

The table lists this clone with a count of one. This specimen includes other DNA sequences encoding the same CDR3. The rearrangement links TRBV6-5 to TRBJ1-1; possible D gene TRBD1, 6 bases. Looked up from germline, CDR1 is MNHEY and CDR2 is SVGAGI. Deletions cut 6 bases from V and 3 bases from J, with 11 bases between. This CDR3 contains 13 residues. For the CDR3, the DNA is TGTGCCAGCAGGTGGGGGCGCGACACTGAAGCTTTCTTT. It translates to CASRWGRDTEAFF.

There are a few counts of this clone. This chain joins TRBV7-8 and TRBJ2-5; D is perhaps TRBD2 (5 bases). V was pared by 6 bases and J by 5 bases, with 16 bases between. The length of the CDR3 is 14 residues. Germline V gene data show CDR1 as SGHVS and CDR2 as FQNEAQ. CDR3 in DNA: TGTGCCAGCAGAACCGGACTCCAAGGGGAGACCCAGTACTTC. Translation gives CASRTGLQGETQYF.

The chain carries TRBV30 and TRBJ1-5; no definite D call. Looked up from germline, CDR1 is GTSNPN and CDR2 is SVGIG (reference sequence). Trimming removed 0 bases at V and 3 bases at J, with 9 bases between. The CDR3 covers 14 residues. This CDR3 is CAWSVGGFNQPQHF. CDR3 nucleotide sequence: TGTGCCTGGAGTGTTGGCGGATTCAATCAGCCCCAGCATTTT.

The chain recombines TRBV28 with TRBJ2-5, with 7 bases lining up with TRBD1. CDR3 length equals 15 residues. After removal of 2 bases from V and 1 base from J, the junction contained 4 bases not matched to a gene. Germline V gives CDR1 MDHEN, CDR2 SYDVKM. The CDR3 region has the DNA TGTGCCAGCAGTTTACAGGGACAGATCCAAGAGACCCAGTACTTC. Protein: CASSLQGQIQETQYF.

This clone is a singleton in its sample. This rearrangement joins TRBV5-1 to TRBJ2-2; 7 bases map to TRBD2. Trimming cost V 5 bases and J 0 bases; bases outside gene matches: 4. Germline CDR1 is SGHRS and CDR2 is YFSETQ. There are 15 residues in the CDR3. This CDR3 is CASRSGLSNTGELFF. Here the CDR3 DNA reads TGCGCCAGCAGGTCGGGACTATCGAACACCGGGGAGCTGTTTTTT.

The CDR3 is CASSGLYEQYV. DNA of the CDR3: TGTGCCAGCAGCGGACTCTACGAGCAGTACGTC. The V call is TRBV5-6, the J call TRBJ2-7, with a weak D call TRBD2 (5 bases). This CDR3 has 11 amino acids. The ends were cut back, 4 bases at V and 3 bases at J, with 5 bases in the middle. From germline, CDR1 is SGHDT and CDR2 YYEEEE.